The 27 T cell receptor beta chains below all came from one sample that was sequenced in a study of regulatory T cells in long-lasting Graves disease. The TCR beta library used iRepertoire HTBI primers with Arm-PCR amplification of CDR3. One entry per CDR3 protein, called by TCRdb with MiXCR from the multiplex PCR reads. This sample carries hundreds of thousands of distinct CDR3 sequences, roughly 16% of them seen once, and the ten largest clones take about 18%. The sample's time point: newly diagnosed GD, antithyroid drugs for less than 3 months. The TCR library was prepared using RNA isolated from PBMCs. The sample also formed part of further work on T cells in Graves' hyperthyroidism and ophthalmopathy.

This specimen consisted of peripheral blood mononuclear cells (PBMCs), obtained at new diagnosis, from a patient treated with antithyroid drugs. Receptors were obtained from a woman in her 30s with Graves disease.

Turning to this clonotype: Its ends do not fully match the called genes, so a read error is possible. The CDR3 region is CASSLGIGGPTDTQYF. The CDR3, as DNA: TGTGCTAGCAGCTTAGGGATTGGGGGACCCACAGATACGCAGTATTTT. The gene calls are TRBV7-7 and TRBJ2-3, with D possibly being TRBD1 or TRBD2 (5 bases each). Germline CDR1 is SSHAT and CDR2 is FNYEAQ (reference sequence). The CDR3 contains 16 residues.

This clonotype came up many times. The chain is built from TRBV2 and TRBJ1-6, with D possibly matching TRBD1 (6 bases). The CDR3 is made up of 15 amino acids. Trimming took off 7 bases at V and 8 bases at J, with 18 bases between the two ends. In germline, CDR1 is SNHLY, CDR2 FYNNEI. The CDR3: CASNRGGLWDSPLHF. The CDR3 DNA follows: TGTGCCAGCAATCGAGGGGGGCTCTGGGATTCACCCCTCCACTTT.

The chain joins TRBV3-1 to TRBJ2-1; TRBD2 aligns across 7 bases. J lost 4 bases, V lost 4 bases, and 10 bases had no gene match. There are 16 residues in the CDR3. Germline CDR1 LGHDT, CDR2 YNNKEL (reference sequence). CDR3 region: CASSPKSGATYNEQFF. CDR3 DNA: TGTGCCAGCAGCCCAAAAAGCGGGGCCACTTACAATGAGCAGTTCTTC.

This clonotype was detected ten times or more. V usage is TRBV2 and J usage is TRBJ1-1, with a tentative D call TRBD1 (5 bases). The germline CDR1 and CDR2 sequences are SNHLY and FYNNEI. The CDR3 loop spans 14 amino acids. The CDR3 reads CASSRREGVTEAFF. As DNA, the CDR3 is TGTGCATCGAGTAGGAGGGAAGGGGTGACTGAAGCTTTCTTT.

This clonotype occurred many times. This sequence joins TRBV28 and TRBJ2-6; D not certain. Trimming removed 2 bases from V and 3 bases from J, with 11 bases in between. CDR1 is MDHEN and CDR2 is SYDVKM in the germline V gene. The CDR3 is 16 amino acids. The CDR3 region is CASSLDMVNGANVLTF. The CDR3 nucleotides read TGTGCCAGCAGTTTAGACATGGTCAATGGGGCCAACGTCCTGACTTTC.

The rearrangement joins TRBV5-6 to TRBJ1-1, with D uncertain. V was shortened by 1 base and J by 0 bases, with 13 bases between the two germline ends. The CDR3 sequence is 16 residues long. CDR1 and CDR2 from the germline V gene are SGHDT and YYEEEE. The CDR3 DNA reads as TGTGCCAGCAGCTTGCCACGGACGGAGATGAACACTGAAGCTTTCTTT. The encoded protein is CASSLPRTEMNTEAFF.

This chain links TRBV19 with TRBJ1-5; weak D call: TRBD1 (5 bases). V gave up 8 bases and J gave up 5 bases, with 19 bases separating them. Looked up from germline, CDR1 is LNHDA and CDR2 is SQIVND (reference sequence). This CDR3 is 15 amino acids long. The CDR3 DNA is TGTGCCAGTTGGGAAAGGGACCCCACCGATCAGCCCCAGCATTTT. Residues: CASWERDPTDQPQHF.

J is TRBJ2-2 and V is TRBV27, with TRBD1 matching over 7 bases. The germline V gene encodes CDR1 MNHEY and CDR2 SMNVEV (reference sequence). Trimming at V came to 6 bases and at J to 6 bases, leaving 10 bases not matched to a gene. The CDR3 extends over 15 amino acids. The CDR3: CASRTDRAGSGELFF. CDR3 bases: TGTGCCAGCAGGACAGACAGGGCTGGCTCCGGGGAGCTGTTTTTT.

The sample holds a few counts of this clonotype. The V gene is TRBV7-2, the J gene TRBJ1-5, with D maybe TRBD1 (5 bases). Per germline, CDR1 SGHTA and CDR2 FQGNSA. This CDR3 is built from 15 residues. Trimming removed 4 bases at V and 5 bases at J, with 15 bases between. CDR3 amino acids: CASSSVALGDQPQHF. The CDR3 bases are TGTGCCAGCAGCTCTGTAGCGTTGGGGGATCAGCCCCAGCATTTT.

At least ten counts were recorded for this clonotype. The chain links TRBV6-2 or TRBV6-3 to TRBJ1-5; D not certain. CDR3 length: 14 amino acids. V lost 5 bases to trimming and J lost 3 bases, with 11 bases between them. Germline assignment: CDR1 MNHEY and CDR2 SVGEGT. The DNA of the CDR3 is TGTGCCAGCAGTCAAGGCGGGCTCAATCAGCCCCAGCATTTT. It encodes CASSQGGLNQPQHF.

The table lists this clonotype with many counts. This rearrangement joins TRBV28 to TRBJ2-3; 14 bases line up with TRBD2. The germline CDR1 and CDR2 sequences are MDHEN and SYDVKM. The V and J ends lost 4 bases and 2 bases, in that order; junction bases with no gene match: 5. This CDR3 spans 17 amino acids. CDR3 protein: CASSSPGLAGVTDTQYF. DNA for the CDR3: TGTGCCAGCAGTTCACCGGGACTAGCGGGAGTCACAGATACGCAGTATTTT.

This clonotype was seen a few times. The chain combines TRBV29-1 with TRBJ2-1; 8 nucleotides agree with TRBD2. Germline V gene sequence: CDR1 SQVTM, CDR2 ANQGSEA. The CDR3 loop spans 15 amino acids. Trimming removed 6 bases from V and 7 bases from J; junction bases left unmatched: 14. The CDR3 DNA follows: TGCAGCGTCCTTTCGCCGGGACTAGGGCGTAATGAGCAGTTCTTC. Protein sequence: CSVLSPGLGRNEQFF.

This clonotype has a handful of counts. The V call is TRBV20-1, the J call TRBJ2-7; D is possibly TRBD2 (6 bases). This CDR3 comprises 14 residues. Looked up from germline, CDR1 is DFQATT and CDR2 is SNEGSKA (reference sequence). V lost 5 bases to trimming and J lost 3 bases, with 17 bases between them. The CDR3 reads CSAVGGLDYYEQYF. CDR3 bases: TGCAGTGCTGTGGGAGGCTTGGATTACTACGAGCAGTACTTC.

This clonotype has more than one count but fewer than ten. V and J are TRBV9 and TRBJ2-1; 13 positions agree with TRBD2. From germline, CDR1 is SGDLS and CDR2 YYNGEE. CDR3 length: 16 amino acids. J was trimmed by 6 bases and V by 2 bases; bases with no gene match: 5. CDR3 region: CASSVFGLAGVNEQFF. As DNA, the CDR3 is TGTGCCAGCAGCGTCTTCGGACTAGCGGGAGTCAATGAGCAGTTCTTC. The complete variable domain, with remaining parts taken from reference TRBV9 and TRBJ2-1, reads DSGVTQTPKHLITATGQRVTLRCSPRSGDLSVYWYQQSLDQGLQFLIQYYNGEERAKGNILERFSAQQFPDLHSELNLSSLELGDSALYFCASSVFGLAGVNEQFFGPGTRLTVL.

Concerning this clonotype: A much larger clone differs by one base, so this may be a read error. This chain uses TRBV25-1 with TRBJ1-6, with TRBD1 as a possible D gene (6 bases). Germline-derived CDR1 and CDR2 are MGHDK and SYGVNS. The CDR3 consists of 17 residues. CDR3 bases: TGTGCCAGCAGGGCTCGTTCCACAGGGTTTCTTAATTCACCCCTCCGCTTT. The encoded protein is CASRARSTGFLNSPLRF.

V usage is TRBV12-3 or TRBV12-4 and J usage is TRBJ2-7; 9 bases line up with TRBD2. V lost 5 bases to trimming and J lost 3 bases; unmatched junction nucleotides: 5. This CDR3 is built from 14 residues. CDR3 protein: CASSIFSGSYEQYF. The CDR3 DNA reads TGTGCCAGCAGTATTTTTAGCGGGAGCTACGAGCAGTACTTC.

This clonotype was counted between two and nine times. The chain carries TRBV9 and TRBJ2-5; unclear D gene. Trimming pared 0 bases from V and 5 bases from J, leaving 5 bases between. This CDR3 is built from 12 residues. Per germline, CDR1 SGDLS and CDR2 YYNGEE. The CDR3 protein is CASSVDLETQYF. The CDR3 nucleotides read TGTGCCAGCAGCGTAGATTTGGAGACCCAGTACTTC.

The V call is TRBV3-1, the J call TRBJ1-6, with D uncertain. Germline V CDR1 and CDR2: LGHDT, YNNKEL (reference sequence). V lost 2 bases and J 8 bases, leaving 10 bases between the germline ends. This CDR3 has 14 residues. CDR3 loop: CASSQLPWDSPLHF. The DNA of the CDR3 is TGTGCCAGCAGCCAACTCCCCTGGGATTCACCCCTCCACTTT.

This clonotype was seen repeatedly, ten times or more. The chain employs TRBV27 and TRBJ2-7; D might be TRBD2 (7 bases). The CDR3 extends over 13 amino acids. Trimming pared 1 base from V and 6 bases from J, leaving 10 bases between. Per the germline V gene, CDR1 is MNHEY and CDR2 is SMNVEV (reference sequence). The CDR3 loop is CASSLWGGREQYF. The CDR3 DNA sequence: TGTGCCAGCAGTTTATGGGGGGGGCGCGAGCAGTACTTC.

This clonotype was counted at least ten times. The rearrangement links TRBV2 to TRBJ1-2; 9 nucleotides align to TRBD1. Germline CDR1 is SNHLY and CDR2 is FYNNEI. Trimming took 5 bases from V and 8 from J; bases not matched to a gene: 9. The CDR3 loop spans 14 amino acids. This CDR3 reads CASSFFTGGLGYTF. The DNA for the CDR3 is TGTGCCAGCAGTTTCTTCACAGGGGGCTTGGGCTACACCTTC.

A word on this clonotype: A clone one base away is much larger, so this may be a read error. The CDR3 spells CASSHEQGAGEGSF. In nucleotides, the CDR3 is TGTGCCAGCAGCCACGAACAGGGGGCAGGGGAGGGTTCCTTT. This rearrangement joins TRBV7-9 to TRBJ1-1; TRBD1 agrees at 9 bases. The CDR3 has 14 amino acids. CDR1 SEHNR and CDR2 FQNEAQ come from the germline V gene (reference sequence).

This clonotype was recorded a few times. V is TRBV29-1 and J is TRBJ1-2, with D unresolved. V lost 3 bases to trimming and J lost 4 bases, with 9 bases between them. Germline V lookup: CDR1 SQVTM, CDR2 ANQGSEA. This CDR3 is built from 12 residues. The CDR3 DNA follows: TGCAGCGTTGAGGACGGCCTCTATGGCTACACCTTC. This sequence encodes CSVEDGLYGYTF.

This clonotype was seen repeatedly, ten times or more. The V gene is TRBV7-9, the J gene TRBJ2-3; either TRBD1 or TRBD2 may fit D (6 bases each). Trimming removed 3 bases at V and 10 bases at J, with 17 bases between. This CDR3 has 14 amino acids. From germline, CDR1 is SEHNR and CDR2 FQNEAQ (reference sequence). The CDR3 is CASSFDIPGGSQYF. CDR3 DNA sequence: TGTGCCAGCAGCTTTGACATCCCCGGGGGCTCGCAGTATTTT.

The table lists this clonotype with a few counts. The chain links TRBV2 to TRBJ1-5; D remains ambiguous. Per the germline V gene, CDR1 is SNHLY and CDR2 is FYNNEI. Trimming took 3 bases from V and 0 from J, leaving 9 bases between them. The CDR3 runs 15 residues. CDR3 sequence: CASSDPLGSNQPQHF. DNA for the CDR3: TGTGCCAGCAGTGATCCGTTAGGTAGCAATCAGCCCCAGCATTTT. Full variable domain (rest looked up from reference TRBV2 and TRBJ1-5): EPEVTQTPSHQVTQMGQEVILRCVPISNHLYFYWYRQILGQKVEFLVSFYNNEISEKSEIFDDQFSVERPDGSNFTLKIRSTKLEDSAMYFCASSDPLGSNQPQHFGDGTRLSIL.

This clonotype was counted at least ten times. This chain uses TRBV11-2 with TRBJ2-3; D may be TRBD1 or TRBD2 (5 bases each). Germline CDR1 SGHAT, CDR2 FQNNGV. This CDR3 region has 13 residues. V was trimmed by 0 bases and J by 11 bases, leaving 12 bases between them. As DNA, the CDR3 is TGTGCCAGCAGCTTAGATATGGGGACCGTGCAGTATTTT. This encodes CASSLDMGTVQYF.

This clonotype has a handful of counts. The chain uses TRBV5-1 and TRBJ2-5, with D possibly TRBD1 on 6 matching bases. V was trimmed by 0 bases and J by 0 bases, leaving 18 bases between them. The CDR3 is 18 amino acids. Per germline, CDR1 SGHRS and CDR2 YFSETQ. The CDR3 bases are TGCGCCAGCAGCTTGGACGGACAGCTATCAAAGTACCAAGAGACCCAGTACTTC. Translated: CASSLDGQLSKYQETQYF.

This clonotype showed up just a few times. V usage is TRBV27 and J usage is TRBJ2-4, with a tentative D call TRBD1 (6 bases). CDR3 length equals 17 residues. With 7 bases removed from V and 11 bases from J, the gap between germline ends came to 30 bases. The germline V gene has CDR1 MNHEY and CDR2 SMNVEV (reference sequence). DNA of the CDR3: TGTGCCAGCACCCTTCCTTGGGGGCACACCCCGAAAATGCTTCAGTACTTC. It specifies CASTLPWGHTPKMLQYF.